This T cell receptor (beta chain) was sequenced in a study of blood T cell repertoires in COVID-19. Study as a whole: The United States, Italy and Spain supplied acute and convalescent COVID-19 samples. T cells, B-cell-depleted T cells, or PBMCs provided the cDNA or gDNA that served as material.

Seattle's cohort entered during active infection and was followed longitudinally. Original processing notes: Nucleated cell counts were estimated from reference gene primer amplification. Clones were sequenced by immunoSEQ multiplex PCR, and TCRdb holds only the in-frame ones, with some missing. D and trimming were read from the DNA, whereas the V and J calls and clone size are those reported in that table. The top ten clones hold approximately 6.5% of a sample with roughly 320,000 clones, 70% to 90% of them seen once. The sequencing input was peripheral blood. This sequence was found in a woman between 45 and 60 years old with COVID-19, enrolled during active disease.

The CDR3 loop is CARGRSNTGELFF. The CDR3 region has the DNA TGTGCCAGGGGCCGATCGAACACCGGGGAGCTGTTTTTT. The chain uses TRBV2 and TRBJ2-2; no reliable D call. In germline, CDR1 is SNHLY, CDR2 FYNNEI. The CDR3 length is 13 residues. The V gene lost 9 bases and the J gene lost 0 bases, with 8 bases spanning the gap.